These 19 T cell receptor beta chains were all obtained from the same sample, sequenced in a study of beta chain features in type 1 diabetes. Investigators reverse transcribed all isolated RNA, so they sequenced expressed TCRB transcripts. Sequenced by immunoSEQ multiplex PCR; TCRdb stores in-frame clones only, minus some. Among roughly 240,000 clones listed, roughly an eighth were seen once. The sample taken for sequencing was naive CD4+ T cells from blood. These receptors were taken from a middle-aged woman in good health.

This clone has more than one count but fewer than ten. The gene calls are TRBV28 and TRBJ2-7, with 9 positions matching TRBD1. V lost 4 bases, J lost 7 bases, and 11 bases stayed unmatched. The CDR3 runs 15 residues. Germline CDR1 MDHEN, CDR2 SYDVKM. In DNA, the CDR3 is TGTGCCAGCAGTTCCACCGGGACAGGGTCCTGGGAGCAGTACTTC. Its protein is CASSSTGTGSWEQYF.

This clone came up a few times. The V gene is TRBV5-1, the J gene TRBJ2-3; TRBD1 agrees at 7 bases. The V and J ends lost 6 bases and 4 bases, in that order; junction bases with no gene match: 11. The germline V gene encodes CDR1 SGHRS and CDR2 YFSETQ. This CDR3 has 15 residues. The CDR3 loop is CASTRDRGWPDTQYF. The CDR3 DNA follows: TGCGCCAGCACTCGGGACAGAGGGTGGCCAGATACGCAGTATTTT.

The genes are TRBV2 and TRBJ1-1; D unresolved. The germline V and J ends were trimmed by 6 bases and 0 bases, with 11 bases remaining between them. Per germline, CDR1 SNHLY and CDR2 FYNNEI. The CDR3 sequence is 14 residues long. The CDR3 region has the DNA TGTGCCAGCAGCCCCAGACATATGAACACTGAAGCTTTCTTT. Translation gives CASSPRHMNTEAFF.

This sequence joins TRBV28 and TRBJ1-5, with D unresolved. V was trimmed by 7 bases and J by 3 bases, leaving 16 bases between them. Germline V CDR1 and CDR2: MDHEN, SYDVKM. The CDR3 sequence is 15 residues long. DNA of the CDR3: TGTGCCAGCACCCAATTCAAGAGTAACAATCAGCCCCAGCATTTT. Protein: CASTQFKSNNQPQHF.

The chain uses TRBV5-4 and TRBJ1-1; 8 bases line up with TRBD1. With 2 bases clipped from V and 1 base from J, the junction kept 7 bases outside the gene matches. The CDR3 contains 16 residues. From germline, CDR1 is SGHNT and CDR2 YYREEE (reference sequence). CDR3 protein: CASSLGQGRRNTEAFF. The CDR3, as DNA: TGTGCCAGCAGCTTAGGACAGGGAAGGAGGAACACTGAAGCTTTCTTT.

The chain combines TRBV4-1 with TRBJ1-2; 8 bases match TRBD1. After removal of 3 bases from V and 4 bases from J, the junction contained 16 bases not matched to a gene. The germline gives CDR1 MGHRA, CDR2 YSYEKL. The CDR3 runs to 18 residues. The CDR3 DNA sequence: TGCGCCAGCAGCCATCCTGGGACAGGAAACCTTGTTAGCTATGGCTACACCTTC. This gives the protein CASSHPGTGNLVSYGYTF.

Only a few counts were recorded for this clone. V usage is TRBV2 and J usage is TRBJ2-2; TRBD2 agrees at 8 bases. CDR3 length: 16 amino acids. Germline loops: CDR1 SNHLY, CDR2 FYNNEI. V lost 6 bases, J lost 4 bases, and 10 bases stayed unmatched. CDR3 region: CASSAFSAGGTGELFF. In nucleotides, the CDR3 is TGTGCCAGCAGCGCCTTTTCGGCGGGGGGCACCGGGGAGCTGTTTTTT. Drawing the rest from reference TRBV2 and TRBJ2-2, the complete variable domain is EPEVTQTPSHQVTQMGQEVILRCVPISNHLYFYWYRQILGQKVEFLVSFYNNEISEKSEIFDDQFSVERPDGSNFTLKIRSTKLEDSAMYFCASSAFSAGGTGELFFGEGSRLTVL.

The V and J genes are TRBV19 and TRBJ1-1; 9 bases align to TRBD1. The CDR3 covers 15 residues. Per germline, CDR1 LNHDA and CDR2 SQIVND (reference sequence). With V trimmed by 7 bases and J by 4 bases, 10 bases remained unmatched. The CDR3 nucleotides are TGTGCCAGTATTTGGACAGGGGAGGTCTTCACTGAAGCTTTCTTT. Translated, it gives CASIWTGEVFTEAFF.

The chain recombines TRBV2 with TRBJ1-1; the match to TRBD1 covers 12 bases. CDR3 size: 18 residues. In germline, CDR1 is SNHLY, CDR2 FYNNEI. V was clipped by 6 bases and J by 4 bases; unmatched bases: 15. CDR3 nucleotides: TGTGCCAGCAGAGTTCAAACCGGGACAGGGGGCTTTGGCACTGAAGCTTTCTTT. This encodes CASRVQTGTGGFGTEAFF.

This chain joins TRBV6-5 and TRBJ2-7; D is possibly TRBD1 (5 bases). CDR3 length: 14 residues. CDR1 MNHEY and CDR2 SVGAGI come from the germline V gene. Trimming removed 6 bases at V and 1 base at J, with 13 bases between. The CDR3 spells CASRATGTSYEQYF. Written as DNA, the CDR3 is TGTGCCAGCAGGGCTACAGGCACATCCTACGAGCAGTACTTC.

This clone was recorded a few times. The chain uses TRBV2 and TRBJ1-2; D possibly corresponds to TRBD1 (6 bases). CDR3 length: 14 amino acids. Per germline, CDR1 SNHLY and CDR2 FYNNEI. Trimming took 5 bases from V and 4 from J, leaving 14 bases between them. CDR3 amino acids: CASSPSGTIYGYTF. For the CDR3, the DNA is TGTGCCAGCAGTCCGTCCGGGACAATCTATGGCTACACCTTC.

The sample holds a few counts of this clone. The chain employs TRBV19 and TRBJ2-2; D gene uncertain. V was trimmed by 3 bases and J by 2 bases, leaving 13 bases between them. This CDR3 comprises 16 residues. Germline V lookup: CDR1 LNHDA, CDR2 SQIVND (reference sequence). CDR3 amino acids: CASSILVAENTGELFF. The DNA for the CDR3 is TGTGCCAGTAGTATTCTGGTGGCGGAAAACACCGGGGAGCTGTTTTTT.

V usage is TRBV20-1 and J usage is TRBJ2-1, with a weak D call TRBD2 (6 bases). CDR1 DFQATT and CDR2 SNEGSKA come from the germline V gene (reference sequence). V lost 4 bases to trimming and J lost 9 bases, with 10 bases between them. The CDR3 totals 11 residues. CDR3 sequence: CSAMGGVEQFF. As DNA, the CDR3 is TGCAGTGCTATGGGCGGGGTTGAGCAGTTCTTC.

The chain combines TRBV5-4 with TRBJ2-5; maybe TRBD2 (5 bases). The germline V and J ends were trimmed by 0 bases and 3 bases, with 15 bases remaining between them. Germline-derived CDR1 and CDR2 are SGHNT and YYREEE (reference sequence). The CDR3 contains 16 residues. The CDR3 DNA follows: TGTGCCAGCAGCTTGGGTGTAGGAAGGCGGGAAGAGACCCAGTACTTC. It translates to CASSLGVGRREETQYF. Supplemented by reference TRBV5-4 and TRBJ2-5, the full variable domain reads ETGVTQSPTHLIKTRGQQVTLRCSSQSGHNTVSWYQQALGQGPQFIFQYYREEENGRGNFPPRFSGLQFPNYSSELNVNALELDDSALYLCASSLGVGRREETQYFGPGTRLLVL.

This clone was seen only a few times. This chain joins TRBV18 and TRBJ2-1, with D possibly matching TRBD1 (5 bases). The CDR3 runs to 16 residues. The V gene lost 3 bases and the J gene lost 0 bases, with 12 bases spanning the gap. Germline values: CDR1 KGHSH, CDR2 LQKENI. CDR3 sequence: CASSPAGKSSYNEQFF. CDR3 in DNA: TGTGCCAGCTCACCGGCAGGGAAAAGCTCCTACAATGAGCAGTTCTTC. The full variable domain, with the rest looked up from reference TRBV18 and TRBJ2-1, is NAGVMQNPRHLVRRRGQEARLRCSPMKGHSHVYWYRQLPEEGLKFMVYLQKENIIDESGMPKERFSAEFPKEGPSILRIQQVVRGDSAAYFCASSPAGKSSYNEQFFGPGTRLTVL.

The V gene is TRBV27, the J gene TRBJ1-6; D might be TRBD1 (5 bases). V gave up 5 bases and J gave up 8 bases, with 13 bases separating them. The germline V gene encodes CDR1 MNHEY and CDR2 SMNVEV (reference sequence). The CDR3 is 14 residues long. In DNA, the CDR3 is TGTGCCAGCAGTAGGGGCAGGGAGGATTCACCCCTCCACTTT. This codes for CASSRGREDSPLHF.

This clone turned up a few times. The chain carries TRBV7-2 and TRBJ1-6; 7 nucleotides align to TRBD1. Per germline, CDR1 SGHTA and CDR2 FQGNSA. The CDR3 loop spans 14 amino acids. The V segment lost 4 bases and the J segment 7 bases; nucleotides outside the gene matches: 4. This chain's CDR3 is CASSSGQKNSPLHF. In DNA, the CDR3 is TGTGCCAGCAGCTCGGGACAGAAAAATTCACCCCTCCACTTT.

The sample holds a few counts of this clone. The chain links TRBV10-3 to TRBJ2-3; the D gene is possibly TRBD2 (6 bases). V was trimmed by 7 bases and J by 1 base, leaving 9 bases between them. This CDR3 comprises 13 residues. Germline V gene lookup returns CDR1 ENHRY and CDR2 SYGVKD. The DNA of the CDR3 is TGTGCCATCAAGGCTAGCGGCACAGATACGCAGTATTTT. Its protein is CAIKASGTDTQYF.

For the CDR3, the DNA is TGCGCCAGCAGCCCCACTAGCGGGGGGTGGGAAGATACGCAGTATTTT. It yields the protein CASSPTSGGWEDTQYF. The chain links TRBV5-1 to TRBJ2-3; 12 bases agree with TRBD2. Germline V CDR1 and CDR2: SGHRS, YFSETQ. The CDR3 sequence is 16 residues long. Trimming at V came to 4 bases and at J to 5 bases, leaving 8 bases not matched to a gene.